The next 31 T cell receptor beta chains were all read from a single sample in a study of cytomegalovirus exposure and HLA in healthy donors. The PCR ran on 60 Vbeta and 13 Jbeta primers. Clones were sequenced by immunoSEQ multiplex PCR, and TCRdb holds only the in-frame ones, with some missing. Of roughly 200,000 clones listed, roughly 78% were seen once; the top ten hold approximately 0.69%. The sequenced material came from PBMCs. The receptors were sampled from a woman in her 40s in good health and CMV-seronegative.

This sequence joins TRBV6-4 and TRBJ1-2; TRBD1 agrees at 7 bases. The CDR3 runs 16 residues. After removal of 4 bases from V and 4 bases from J, the junction contained 12 bases not matched to a gene. CDR1 and CDR2 (germline): MRHNA, SNTAGT. CDR3 sequence (DNA): TGTGCCAGCAGTGCCGCTCCGGGACAGAAACTCTATGGCTACACCTTC. The encoded protein is CASSAAPGQKLYGYTF.

This clone was detected only once. The chain links TRBV9 to TRBJ1-1, with D hard to call. CDR1 SGDLS and CDR2 YYNGEE come from the germline V gene. The CDR3 has 14 residues. Trimming stripped 0 bases from V and 1 base from J, with 7 bases between. The CDR3 nucleotides are TGTGCCAGCAGCGTAGCCAGTCAGAACACTGAAGCTTTCTTT. Its protein product is CASSVASQNTEAFF.

The chain has TRBV5-1 and TRBJ2-5; 9 nucleotides agree with TRBD1. V lost 4 bases to trimming and J lost 6 bases; unmatched junction nucleotides: 10. The CDR3 is 15 residues long. Germline V gives CDR1 SGHRS, CDR2 YFSETQ. The CDR3 spells CASSTTGGPTKTQYF. Written as DNA, the CDR3 is TGCGCCAGCAGCACGACAGGGGGGCCGACGAAGACCCAGTACTTC.

The rearrangement joins TRBV5-6 to TRBJ1-4; TRBD1 aligns across 8 bases. CDR1 and CDR2 from the germline V gene are SGHDT and YYEEEE. Trimming removed 4 bases from V and 7 bases from J; junction bases left unmatched: 6. The CDR3 is 14 amino acids. The CDR3 region has the DNA TGTGCCAGCAGCCCGACAGGGGATGGTGAAAAACTGTTTTTT. This sequence encodes CASSPTGDGEKLFF.

The V and J genes are TRBV7-9 and TRBJ2-1, with a weak D call TRBD2 (5 bases). CDR3 length: 15 residues. Germline V gives CDR1 SEHNR, CDR2 FQNEAQ (reference sequence). V lost 1 base and J lost 4, with 11 bases in between. CDR3 sequence (DNA): TGTGCCAGCAGCTTAGGGGCTAGCAAGTACAATGAGCAGTTCTTC. It is translated as CASSLGASKYNEQFF.

This clone was recorded only once. The chain has TRBV7-2 and TRBJ2-3; 7 bases are a match to TRBD1. V shed 3 bases, J shed 4 bases, and the junction held 4 bases outside the gene matches. Per the germline V gene, CDR1 is SGHTA and CDR2 is FQGNSA. This CDR3 has 14 residues. CDR3 region: CASSFGTVPDTQYF. In DNA form, the CDR3 reads TGTGCCAGCAGCTTCGGGACAGTCCCAGATACGCAGTATTTT. The full variable domain, its missing parts supplied by reference TRBV7-2 and TRBJ2-3, is GAGVSQSPSNKVTEKGKDVELRCDPISGHTALYWYRQSLGQGLEFLIYFQGNSAPDKSGLPSDRFSAERTGGSVSTLTIQRTQQEDSAVYLCASSFGTVPDTQYFGPGTRLTVL.

The chain has TRBV6-1 and TRBJ2-7, with TRBD2 matching 10 bases. This CDR3 spans 15 amino acids. The germline V gene encodes CDR1 MNHNS and CDR2 SASEGT. V lost 4 bases and J lost 0; bases outside the gene matches: 3. In DNA form, the CDR3 reads TGTGCCAGCAGTGGGACTAGCGGTAGCTCCTACGAGCAGTACTTC. Translation: CASSGTSGSSYEQYF.

The gene calls are TRBV11-3 and TRBJ2-5; 8 bases are shared with TRBD2. Germline V gene lookup returns CDR1 SGHNT and CDR2 YENEEA. The CDR3 is made up of 18 amino acids. V dropped 2 bases and J dropped 2; count of bases not matched to a gene: 13. DNA for the CDR3: TGTGCCAGCAGCTTATTCCCTGGGCAGCGGGGGATACAAGAGACCCAGTACTTC. It yields the protein CASSLFPGQRGIQETQYF.

J is TRBJ2-1 and V is TRBV13; D may be TRBD2 (6 bases). The ends were cut back, 5 bases at V and 6 bases at J, with 14 bases in the middle. This CDR3 contains 14 residues. Germline CDR1 and CDR2: PRHDT and FYEKMQ (reference sequence). The DNA of the CDR3 is TGTGCCAGCAGCACCTTCTCGGGACTCAATGAGCAGTTCTTC. Protein: CASSTFSGLNEQFF.

About this clone itself: In the same sample, other DNA sequences code for this CDR3. This chain uses TRBV30 with TRBJ1-6; 9 nucleotides line up with TRBD1. This CDR3 is built from 14 residues. Trimming removed 2 bases from V and 6 bases from J; junction bases left unmatched: 2. CDR1 and CDR2 from the germline V gene are GTSNPN and SVGIG (reference sequence). The CDR3 region is CAWSRGQGNSPLHF. In nucleotides, the CDR3 is TGTGCCTGGAGTAGGGGACAGGGTAATTCACCCCTCCACTTT.

This clone was seen at least ten times. This chain links TRBV5-4 with TRBJ1-5, with a weak D call TRBD1 (5 bases). CDR1 and CDR2 from the germline V gene are SGHNT and YYREEE (reference sequence). CDR3 length equals 13 residues. Trimming took 0 bases from V and 6 from J, leaving 7 bases between them. The CDR3 nucleotides read TGTGCCAGCAGCTTGGGTAGGGGTCAGCCCCAGCATTTT. It specifies CASSLGRGQPQHF.

The chain links TRBV6-5 to TRBJ1-4; D unresolved. The germline CDR1 and CDR2 sequences are MNHEY and SVGAGI. Trimming removed 6 bases from V and 1 base from J, with 12 bases in between. This CDR3 is 15 amino acids long. CDR3 amino acids: CASSLLGVTNEKLFF. The CDR3 bases are TGTGCCAGCAGCCTACTCGGAGTAACTAATGAAAAACTGTTTTTT.

This chain connects TRBV28 to TRBJ2-1; a weak D match, TRBD1 (6 bases). The CDR3 is 14 residues long. V was shortened by 6 bases and J by 7 bases, with 16 bases between the two germline ends. Germline-derived CDR1 and CDR2 are MDHEN and SYDVKM. The CDR3 nucleotides are TGTGCCAGCAGCTATCGATCCCAGGGGAATGAGCAGTTCTTC. Encoded protein: CASSYRSQGNEQFF.

The chain is built from TRBV5-5 and TRBJ1-5, with 7 bases fitting TRBD1. CDR1 is SGHKS and CDR2 is YYEKEE in the germline V gene (reference sequence). The CDR3 length is 16 residues. The trim removed 3 bases at V and 5 bases at J, leaving 11 bases unmatched. The CDR3 bases are TGTGCCAGCAGCTGGGCCGGGGACAGCGCCTATCAGCCCCAGCATTTT. It translates to CASSWAGDSAYQPQHF.

This rearrangement joins TRBV7-2 to TRBJ2-3; TRBD2 agrees at 7 bases. Trimming at V came to 2 bases and at J to 4 bases, leaving 12 bases not matched to a gene. Germline V gene data show CDR1 as SGHTA and CDR2 as FQGNSA. The CDR3 covers 17 residues. For the CDR3, the DNA is TGTGCCAGCAGCTTAAGTCAGGGCGGGAGTTTCTCAGATACGCAGTATTTT. Amino acid sequence: CASSLSQGGSFSDTQYF.

This clone was counted many times. CDR3 coding DNA: TGCGCCAGCAGCTTGGAGGGGACTACGAACACTGAAGCTTTCTTT. This translates into CASSLEGTTNTEAFF. J is TRBJ1-1 and V is TRBV5-1, with a weak D call TRBD1 (5 bases). The CDR3 contains 15 residues. The germline CDR1 and CDR2 sequences are SGHRS and YFSETQ. Trimming took off 0 bases at V and 1 base at J, with 10 bases between the two ends. The complete variable domain, with remaining parts taken from reference TRBV5-1 and TRBJ1-1, reads KAGVTQTPRYLIKTRGQQVTLSCSPISGHRSVSWYQQTPGQGLQFLFEYFSETQRNKGNFPGRFSGRQFSNSRSEMNVSTLELGDSALYLCASSLEGTTNTEAFFGQGTRLTVV.

V gene TRBV29-1 combines with J gene TRBJ1-1; TRBD1 matches 7 bases. The trim removed 1 base at V and 0 bases at J, leaving 11 bases unmatched. The germline CDR1 and CDR2 sequences are SQVTM and ANQGSEA. This CDR3 contains 17 residues. In DNA form, the CDR3 reads TGCAGCGTTGAAGCAAGTCCCGGGACAGCCATGAACACTGAAGCTTTCTTT. Protein product: CSVEASPGTAMNTEAFF.

This clone was observed a handful of times. The chain couples TRBV10-1 to TRBJ2-7; TRBD2 is a possible D gene (5 bases). This CDR3 has 14 amino acids. From germline, CDR1 is WNHNN and CDR2 SYGVQD (reference sequence). The V and J ends lost 0 bases and 4 bases respectively, with 10 bases between them. CDR3 protein: CASSESMRVYEQYF. CDR3 nucleotides: TGCGCCAGCAGTGAGTCGATGAGGGTGTACGAGCAGTACTTC.

V is TRBV4-3 and J is TRBJ1-1; TRBD1 is a possible D gene (5 bases). Germline V CDR1 and CDR2: LGHNA, YSLEER. CDR3 length: 15 residues. The V end was cut by 1 base, the J end by 3 bases, with 12 bases between. The CDR3 here is CASSQVFGRDTEAFF. CDR3 nucleotides: TGCGCCAGCAGCCAAGTCTTTGGCAGGGACACTGAAGCTTTCTTT.

The DNA for the CDR3 is TGTGCCAGTAGTATGGGGCAGGGCCAAGAGACCCAGTACTTC. Translating it yields CASSMGQGQETQYF. V usage is TRBV19 and J usage is TRBJ2-5; the D gene is possibly TRBD1 (5 bases). V lost 3 bases and J lost 1, with 9 bases in between. The CDR3 contains 14 residues. Germline CDR1 LNHDA, CDR2 SQIVND (reference sequence).

This rearrangement joins TRBV15 to TRBJ2-3; perhaps TRBD2 as D (5 bases). Trimming cost V 0 bases and J 6 bases, with 19 bases left between them. The germline V gene has CDR1 LNHNV and CDR2 YYDKDF (reference sequence). The CDR3 contains 17 residues. CDR3 protein: CATSRDANLRGFDTQYF. The CDR3 DNA reads TGTGCCACCAGCAGAGATGCGAATCTACGGGGTTTCGATACGCAGTATTTT.

J is TRBJ2-3 and V is TRBV5-5; 7 bases are a match to TRBD2. Germline V CDR1 and CDR2: SGHKS, YYEKEE (reference sequence). V dropped 3 bases and J dropped 4; count of bases not matched to a gene: 11. The CDR3 extends over 16 amino acids. The CDR3 sequence is CASSSRFGGGPDTQYF. The CDR3 DNA reads TGTGCCAGCAGCTCCCGCTTTGGGGGAGGGCCAGATACGCAGTATTTT.

The chain employs TRBV5-1 and TRBJ2-5; 9 nucleotides align to TRBD1. The CDR3 spans 14 residues. Germline V lookup: CDR1 SGHRS, CDR2 YFSETQ. J gave up 5 bases and V 4 bases, and 6 bases lay outside the gene matches. The CDR3 is CASSLGTGFETQYF. The CDR3 nucleotides read TGCGCCAGCAGCCTCGGGACAGGGTTTGAGACCCAGTACTTC.

The V gene is TRBV6-1, the J gene TRBJ1-5; D call uncertain. V lost 0 bases to trimming and J lost 1 base, with 7 bases between them. Germline assignment: CDR1 MNHNS and CDR2 SASEGT. CDR3 length: 15 amino acids. The CDR3 DNA sequence: TGTGCCAGCAGTGAAGCGCCGGGGAGCAATCAGCCCCAGCATTTT. Translating it yields CASSEAPGSNQPQHF.

The CDR3 is CASSSETGAYNSPLHF. CDR3 bases: TGTGCCAGCAGCTCGGAAACAGGGGCCTATAATTCACCCCTCCACTTT. This chain uses TRBV5-6 with TRBJ1-6, with 7 bases identical to TRBD1. Germline-derived CDR1 and CDR2 are SGHDT and YYEEEE. The CDR3 is 16 amino acids. V shed 3 bases and J 2 bases; nucleotides not matched to a gene: 5.

The chain carries TRBV6-5 and TRBJ2-1; 12 nucleotides align to TRBD2. V lost 5 bases and J lost 8; bases outside the gene matches: 7. Germline V lookup: CDR1 MNHEY, CDR2 SVGAGI. The CDR3 sequence is 15 residues long. The CDR3 nucleotides read TGTGCCAGCAGTCAGACTAGCGGGAGAATGGATGAGCAGTTCTTC. It yields the protein CASSQTSGRMDEQFF.

The chain links TRBV11-3 to TRBJ2-1, with D unresolved. CDR3 length: 14 residues. V was clipped by 2 bases and J by 5 bases, with 10 bases between them. Germline CDR1 SGHNT, CDR2 YENEEA. For the CDR3, the DNA is TGTGCCAGCAGCTTATCCCCACTGAACAATGAGCAGTTCTTC. Protein product: CASSLSPLNNEQFF.

The rearrangement joins TRBV18 to TRBJ2-7; 8 bases agree with TRBD1. Germline CDR1 KGHSH, CDR2 LQKENI. The CDR3 covers 12 residues. V was pared by 5 bases and J by 6 bases, with 3 bases of the junction left unmatched. The CDR3 loop is CASSDRGLEQYF. The CDR3 DNA follows: TGTGCCAGCTCAGACAGGGGCCTCGAGCAGTACTTC.

V gene TRBV30 combines with J gene TRBJ2-6, with TRBD2 matching 7 bases. The CDR3 runs to 18 residues. Germline CDR1 is GTSNPN and CDR2 is SVGIG (reference sequence). The ends lost 0 bases at V and 0 bases at J; junction bases unmatched: 8. The CDR3 here is CAWSVRLGRRSGANVLTF. The DNA of the CDR3 is TGTGCCTGGAGTGTACGGCTCGGGAGGCGCTCTGGGGCCAACGTCCTGACTTTC.

This clone was seen more than once but under ten times. J is TRBJ1-5 and V is TRBV9, with a weak D call TRBD1 (5 bases). The germline CDR1 and CDR2 sequences are SGDLS and YYNGEE. The V end was cut by 3 bases, the J end by 0 bases, with 13 bases between. This CDR3 region has 16 residues. The DNA of the CDR3 is TGTGCCAGCAGCGCCGGGCAGGGCCTTAGCAATCAGCCCCAGCATTTT. It specifies CASSAGQGLSNQPQHF.

The sample holds one count of this clone. The genes are TRBV6-5 and TRBJ1-1; D remains ambiguous. Trimming shortened V by 5 bases and J by 4 bases, and 14 bases separated the two germline ends. The germline gives CDR1 MNHEY, CDR2 SVGAGI. The CDR3 length is 14 residues. The CDR3 coding sequence is TGTGCCAGCAGTCCTACCCCGACACCCACTGAAGCTTTCTTT. Its translation is CASSPTPTPTEAFF.